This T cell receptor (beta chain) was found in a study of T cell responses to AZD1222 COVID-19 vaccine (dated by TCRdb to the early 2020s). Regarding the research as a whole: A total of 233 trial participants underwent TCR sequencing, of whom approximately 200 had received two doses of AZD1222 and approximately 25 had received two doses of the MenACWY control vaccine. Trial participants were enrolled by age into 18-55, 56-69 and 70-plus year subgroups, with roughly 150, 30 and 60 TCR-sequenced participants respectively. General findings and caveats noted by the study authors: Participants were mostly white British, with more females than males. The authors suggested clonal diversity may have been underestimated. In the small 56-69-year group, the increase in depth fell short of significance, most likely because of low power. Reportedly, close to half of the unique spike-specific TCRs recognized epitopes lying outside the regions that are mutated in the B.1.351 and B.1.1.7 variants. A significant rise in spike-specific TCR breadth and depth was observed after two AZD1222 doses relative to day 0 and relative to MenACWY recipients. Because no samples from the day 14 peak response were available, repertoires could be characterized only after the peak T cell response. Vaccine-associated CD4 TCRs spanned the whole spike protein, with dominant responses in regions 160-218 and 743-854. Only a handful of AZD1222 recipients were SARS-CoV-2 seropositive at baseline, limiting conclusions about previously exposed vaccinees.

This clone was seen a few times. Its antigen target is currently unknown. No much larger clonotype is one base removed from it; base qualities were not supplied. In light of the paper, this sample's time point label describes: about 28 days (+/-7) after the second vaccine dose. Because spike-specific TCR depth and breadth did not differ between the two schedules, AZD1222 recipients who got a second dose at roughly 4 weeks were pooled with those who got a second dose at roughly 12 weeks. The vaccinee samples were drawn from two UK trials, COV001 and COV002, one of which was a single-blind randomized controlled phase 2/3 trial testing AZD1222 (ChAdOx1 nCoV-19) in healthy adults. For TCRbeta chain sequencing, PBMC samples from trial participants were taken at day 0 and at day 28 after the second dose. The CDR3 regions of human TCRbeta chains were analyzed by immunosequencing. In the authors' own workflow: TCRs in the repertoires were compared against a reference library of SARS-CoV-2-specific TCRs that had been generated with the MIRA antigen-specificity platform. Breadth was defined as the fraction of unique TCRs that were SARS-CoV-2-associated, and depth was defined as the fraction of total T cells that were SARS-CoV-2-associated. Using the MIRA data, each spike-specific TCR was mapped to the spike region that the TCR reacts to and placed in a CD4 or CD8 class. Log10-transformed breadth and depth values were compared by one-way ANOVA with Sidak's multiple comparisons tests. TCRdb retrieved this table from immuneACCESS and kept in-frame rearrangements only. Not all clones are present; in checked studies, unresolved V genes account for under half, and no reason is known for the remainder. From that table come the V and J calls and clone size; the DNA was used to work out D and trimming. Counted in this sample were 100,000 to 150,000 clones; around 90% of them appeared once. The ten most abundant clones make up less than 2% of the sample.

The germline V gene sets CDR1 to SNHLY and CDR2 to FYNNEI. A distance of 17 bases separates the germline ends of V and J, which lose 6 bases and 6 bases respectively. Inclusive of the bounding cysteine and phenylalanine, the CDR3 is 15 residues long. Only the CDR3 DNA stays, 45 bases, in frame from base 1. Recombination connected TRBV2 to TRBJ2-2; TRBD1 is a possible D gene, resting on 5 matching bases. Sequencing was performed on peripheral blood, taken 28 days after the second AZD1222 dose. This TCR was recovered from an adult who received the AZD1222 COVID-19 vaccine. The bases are TGTGCCAGCAGGGGGCCCGGACGTAATTCCGGGGAGCTGTTTTTT. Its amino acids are CASRGPGRNSGELFF.